This T cell receptor (beta chain) was documented in a study of Ad26.COV2.S vaccination and SARS-CoV-2 variants. The CDR3 has 13 amino acids. V lost 0 bases to trimming and J lost 11 bases, with 12 bases between them. Germline V gene data show CDR1 as SGDLS and CDR2 as YYNGEE. The method was immunoSEQ multiplex PCR; TCRdb's version includes in-frame clones alone and lacks a portion of them. The sample gives hundreds of thousands of clones, about 90% of which show up once; roughly 3.9% is in the top ten. V is TRBV9 and J is TRBJ1-5; D might be TRBD1 (6 bases). The source is a human donor who had recovered from COVID-19. This sample comprised peripheral blood, obtained after recovery from COVID-19. This CDR3 is CASSVAEGGAQHF. CDR3 nucleotide sequence: TGTGCCAGCAGCGTAGCAGAGGGGGGTGCCCAGCATTTT.